Listed below are T cell receptor beta chains from one sample, sequenced in a study of cytomegalovirus exposure and HLA in healthy donors. Method: immunoSEQ multiplex PCR; TCRdb's copy keeps in-frame clones and lacks some. The data contain roughly 150,000 clones, 75% to 80% of them seen just once; the ten biggest clones take up about 0.66%. The specimen was PBMCs. These receptors were collected from a male donor in good health and CMV-seronegative. CDR3s include the opening cysteine and the closing phenylalanine or tryptophan.

TRBJ2-4 | 17 | TRBV5-1 | CASSLAPGSLAKNIQYF
TRBJ1-5 | 15 | TRBV15 | CATSTGGVGNQPQHF
TRBJ1-1 | 15 | TRBV5-1 | CASKGQVLMNTEAFF
TRBJ1-6 | 15 | TRBV6-1 | CASSRGRSYNSPLHF
TRBJ2-7 | 13 | TRBV4-3 | CASSQGDSYEQYF
TRBJ1-2 | 16 | TRBV7-6 | CASSLAEGRGQDGYTF
TRBJ1-1 | 17 | TRBV30 | CAWSVSEGESMNTEAFF
TRBJ2-2 | 17 | TRBV27 | CASSSPGLASNTGELFF
TRBJ2-7 | 15 | TRBV6-1 | CATLFPGQGSREQYF
TRBJ2-7 | 14 | TRBV6-1 | CASSGIDPGYEQYF
TRBJ1-5 | 13 | TRBV2 | CASSDEGEQPQHF
TRBJ2-3 | 11 | TRBV30 | CAWTGGYTQYF
TRBJ2-2 | 13 | TRBV6-5 | CASTHRDAGELFF
TRBJ1-2 | 17 | TRBV5-6 | CASSLGTGGAGRYGYTF
TRBJ2-7 | 13 | TRBV5-6 | CASSRERNYEQYF
TRBJ2-7 | 18 | TRBV18 | CASSPFINSSFFYYEQYF
TRBJ2-7 | 16 | TRBV5-1 | CASSLPAGGGMEEQYF
TRBJ2-1 | 17 | TRBV30 | CAWSKSASGSSYNEQFF
TRBJ2-2 | 15 | TRBV7-3 | CASSSFGTGNGELFF
TRBJ2-2 | 16 | TRBV7-2 | CASSSDRSLTTGELFF
TRBJ1-1 | 17 | TRBV7-3 | CASSLRPGGAMYTEAFF
TRBJ2-2 | 15 | TRBV30 | CAWIIAGDHTGELFF
TRBJ2-5 | 14 | TRBV6-6 | CASTDRGVQETQYF
TRBJ2-5 | 14 | TRBV30 | CAWKAGQGRETQYF
TRBJ2-1 | 15 | TRBV6-4 | CASSPLAGSYNEQFF
TRBJ2-2 | 16 | TRBV9 | CASSVGTGQVAGELFF
TRBJ2-7 | 15 | TRBV29-1 | CSVVSLGQVTYEQYF
TRBJ2-1 | 16 | TRBV7-8 | CASSFRTSGAYNEQFF
TRBJ1-3 | 15 | TRBV5-1 | CASSNTGASGNTIYF